This T cell receptor beta chain is drawn from a study of T cell responses to AZD1222 COVID-19 vaccine. Study-wide context: Second-dose recipients at about 4 or about 12 weeks were treated as one pooled group.

CDR3 size: 15 residues. The V end lost 4 bases, the J end lost 6 bases, and 16 bases lay between the germline ends. Per the germline V gene, CDR1 is SGHRS and CDR2 is YFSETQ. Study-level points and caveats: None of the repertoires were sampled until the peak T cell response had passed. A rise in Spike-specific TCR breadth and depth followed two AZD1222 doses.

In regard to this clone: What it binds is not known.

Clones were sequenced by immunoSEQ multiplex PCR, and TCRdb holds only the in-frame ones, with some missing. Counted here are 100,000 to 150,000 clones, roughly 89% occurring once; the ten biggest clones make up 25% to 30%. The chain links TRBV5-1 to TRBJ2-2, with D possibly called TRBD1 or TRBD2 (6 bases each). The TCR was taken from an adult in good health. This specimen was peripheral blood, taken on day 0 of AZD1222 vaccination. CDR3 region: CASSPSNGGPGELFF. The CDR3 region has the DNA TGCGCCAGCAGCCCCTCGAATGGGGGGCCCGGGGAGCTGTTTTTT.